The 30 T cell receptor beta chains below all came from one sample that was sequenced in a study of T cell responses to AZD1222 COVID-19 vaccine. Assay used: immunoSEQ multiplex PCR; TCRdb lists only in-frame clones, some missing. Of around 100,000 clones listed, around nine tenths are singletons. The material was peripheral blood, obtained on day 0 of AZD1222 vaccination. These TCRs come from an adult in good health.

The V gene is TRBV6-5, the J gene TRBJ2-7; D may be TRBD1 or TRBD2 (5 bases each). The CDR3 sequence is 12 residues long. CDR1 and CDR2 from the germline V gene are MNHEY and SVGAGI. V was shortened by 5 bases and J by 12 bases, with 17 bases between the two germline ends. The CDR3 here is CASSPGATALYF. CDR3 DNA sequence: TGTGCCAGCAGTCCCGGGGCGACGGCTCTGTACTTC.

The chain combines TRBV27 with TRBJ2-7; D unresolved. The V end lost 1 base, the J end lost 0 bases, and 10 bases lay between the germline ends. The CDR3 runs 15 residues. Germline V lookup: CDR1 MNHEY, CDR2 SMNVEV (reference sequence). For the CDR3, the DNA is TGTGCCAGCAGTTTATACCGGAGTAGCTCCTACGAGCAGTACTTC. Protein sequence: CASSLYRSSSYEQYF.

The table lists this clone with a count of one. The CDR3 DNA reads as TGTGCCAGCAGCTTGGGAAGCGGGGGAAGGGAGACCCAGTACTTC. It yields the protein CASSLGSGGRETQYF. The genes are TRBV7-9 and TRBJ2-5; TRBD2 agrees at 8 bases. With 3 bases clipped from V and 5 bases from J, the junction kept 8 bases outside the gene matches. The CDR3 contains 15 residues. Germline V gene lookup returns CDR1 SEHNR and CDR2 FQNEAQ (reference sequence).

This clone has a single count. This chain uses TRBV15 with TRBJ2-2; D remains ambiguous. Trimming took off 0 bases at V and 6 bases at J, with 8 bases between the two ends. Germline V gene data show CDR1 as LNHNV and CDR2 as YYDKDF (reference sequence). This CDR3 has 14 residues. Here the CDR3 DNA reads TGTGCCACCAGCAGAGATCTTGCCTCCGGGGAGCTGTTTTTT. It yields the protein CATSRDLASGELFF.

The rearrangement joins TRBV19 to TRBJ2-6, with D hard to call. CDR1 LNHDA and CDR2 SQIVND come from the germline V gene (reference sequence). The CDR3 has 15 amino acids. V lost 7 bases and J 3 bases, leaving 13 bases between the germline ends. The CDR3 is CASTPTFDGANVLTF. In DNA, the CDR3 is TGTGCCAGTACCCCCACGTTTGATGGGGCCAACGTCCTGACTTTC.

The chain combines TRBV7-9 with TRBJ1-6, with D uncertain. Germline assignment: CDR1 SEHNR and CDR2 FQNEAQ (reference sequence). The CDR3 has 15 residues. V lost 7 bases and J lost 7, with 17 bases in between. CDR3 region: CASTEGGPPNSPLHF. The CDR3 DNA reads as TGTGCCAGCACCGAAGGCGGGCCCCCAAATTCACCCCTCCACTTT.

The V call is TRBV18, the J call TRBJ2-7; TRBD2 agrees at 10 bases. Germline-derived CDR1 and CDR2 are KGHSH and LQKENI. V was pared by 5 bases and J by 6 bases, with 7 bases of the junction left unmatched. The CDR3 is made up of 14 amino acids. Here the CDR3 DNA reads TGTGCCAGCTCATACGAGAGCGGGAGGGGCGAGCAGTACTTC. Its protein product is CASSYESGRGEQYF.

The chain couples TRBV12-3 or TRBV12-4 to TRBJ1-1, with D tentatively TRBD1 (6 bases). V lost 4 bases and J lost 7, with 10 bases in between. The CDR3 has 12 amino acids. In nucleotides, the CDR3 is TGTGCCAGCAGTTCGGACAGCGGTGAAGCTTTCTTT. Its translation: CASSSDSGEAFF.

The chain employs TRBV18 and TRBJ2-2; 8 nucleotides align to TRBD1. CDR1 is KGHSH, CDR2 LQKENI, per germline. This CDR3 spans 17 amino acids. J lost 3 bases, V lost 3 bases, and 9 bases had no gene match. This CDR3 reads CASSPPRGRRDTGELFF. The CDR3 DNA sequence: TGTGCCAGCTCACCTCCCAGGGGGCGGCGAGACACCGGGGAGCTGTTTTTT. The variable domain in full, completed from reference TRBV18 and TRBJ2-2, reads NAGVMQNPRHLVRRRGQEARLRCSPMKGHSHVYWYRQLPEEGLKFMVYLQKENIIDESGMPKERFSAEFPKEGPSILRIQQVVRGDSAAYFCASSPPRGRRDTGELFFGEGSRLTVL.

The chain couples TRBV4-1 to TRBJ1-1; tentatively, D is TRBD1 (5 bases). Trimming stripped 8 bases from V and 4 bases from J, with 11 bases between. The germline CDR1 and CDR2 sequences are MGHRA and YSYEKL. This CDR3 is 12 amino acids long. The DNA for the CDR3 is TGCGCCAGCCAGGGCTGGGGCACTGAAGCTTTCTTT. It codes for CASQGWGTEAFF.

V usage is TRBV9 and J usage is TRBJ1-1, with 7 bases lining up with TRBD1. The V and J ends lost 0 bases and 0 bases, in that order; junction bases with no gene match: 2. This CDR3 region has 15 residues. Germline CDR1 reads SGDLS; CDR2 reads YYNGEE. CDR3 sequence reads: CASSVDTGVNTEAFF. In DNA, the CDR3 is TGTGCCAGCAGCGTAGATACAGGGGTGAACACTGAAGCTTTCTTT.

The V call is TRBV5-4, the J call TRBJ1-2; D remains unclear. The V gene's germline CDR1 is SGHNT and CDR2 YYREEE (reference sequence). Deletions cut 3 bases from V and 1 base from J, with 7 bases between. This CDR3 has 13 amino acids. The CDR3 coding sequence is TGTGCCAGCAGCTCGACGGGTAACTATGGCTACACCTTC. It yields the protein CASSSTGNYGYTF.

The CDR3 reads CASSLSGWEQFF. The CDR3 DNA is TGTGCCAGCAGTTTATCTGGCTGGGAGCAGTTCTTC. J is TRBJ2-1 and V is TRBV28; D unclear. Per the germline V gene, CDR1 is MDHEN and CDR2 is SYDVKM. Trimming removed 1 base at V and 10 bases at J, with 8 bases between. The CDR3 is 12 amino acids. The whole variable domain, filled in from reference TRBV28 and TRBJ2-1, reads DVKVTQSSRYLVKRTGEKVFLECVQDMDHENMFWYRQDPGLGLRLIYFSYDVKMKEKGDIPEGYSVSREKKERFSLILESASTNQTSMYLCASSLSGWEQFFGPGTRLTVL.

J is TRBJ2-2 and V is TRBV19; TRBD1 aligns across 12 bases. Looked up from germline, CDR1 is LNHDA and CDR2 is SQIVND (reference sequence). CDR3 size: 16 residues. V lost 4 bases and J lost 6; bases outside the gene matches: 6. The CDR3 region is CASSTFGTGGSGELFF. The DNA of the CDR3 is TGTGCCAGTAGTACATTCGGGACAGGGGGCTCCGGGGAGCTGTTTTTT.

The chain employs TRBV7-8 and TRBJ2-5; 9 nucleotides agree with TRBD2. The germline V gene encodes CDR1 SGHVS and CDR2 FQNEAQ. This CDR3 comprises 15 residues. The ends lost 5 bases at V and 5 bases at J; junction bases unmatched: 9. The CDR3 reads CASSPSGASRETQYF. The CDR3 nucleotides read TGTGCCAGCAGCCCTAGCGGGGCCTCTCGGGAGACCCAGTACTTC.

This clone was seen just once. V is TRBV7-2 and J is TRBJ1-1; D perhaps matches TRBD1 (6 bases). Germline V lookup: CDR1 SGHTA, CDR2 FQGNSA. The germline V and J ends were trimmed by 1 base and 10 bases, with 16 bases remaining between them. CDR3 length: 14 amino acids. CDR3 loop: CASSLGYRDGLAFF. Here the CDR3 DNA reads TGTGCCAGCAGCTTAGGCTACAGGGACGGATTAGCTTTCTTT.

This clone occurred once. CDR3 region: CASSQEQGYEQYF. CDR3 nucleotide sequence: TGCGCCAGCAGCCAAGAGCAGGGCTACGAGCAGTACTTC. The chain uses TRBV4-1 and TRBJ2-7; tentatively, D is TRBD1 (5 bases). This CDR3 contains 13 residues. V lost 0 bases to trimming and J lost 3 bases, with 6 bases between them. Per germline, CDR1 MGHRA and CDR2 YSYEKL.

The sample holds one count of this clone. The chain joins TRBV7-2 to TRBJ2-3; maybe TRBD1 (6 bases). V lost 3 bases and J 3 bases, leaving 13 bases between the germline ends. The length of the CDR3 is 15 residues. Germline CDR1 and CDR2: SGHTA and FQGNSA. CDR3 residues: CASSFRQVRTDTQYF. CDR3 coding DNA: TGTGCCAGCAGCTTTCGACAGGTTAGGACAGATACGCAGTATTTT.

The V and J genes are TRBV19 and TRBJ1-5; 12 bases map to TRBD1. V lost 5 bases, J lost 6 bases, and 5 bases stayed unmatched. Germline V gene data show CDR1 as LNHDA and CDR2 as SQIVND (reference sequence). The CDR3 is 15 residues long. CDR3 coding DNA: TGTGCCAGTAGTTTCGGGACAGGGGGCTTTCAGCCCCAGCATTTT. Residues: CASSFGTGGFQPQHF.

This clone was detected once. The chain carries TRBV18 and TRBJ1-5; a weak D match, TRBD1 (6 bases). Between the trimmed V and J ends, which lost 3 bases and 7 bases, there was a span of 19 bases. Germline CDR1 is KGHSH and CDR2 is LQKENI. The CDR3 runs to 16 residues. The CDR3 DNA is TGTGCCAGCTCACCGGTCTCGTCTGGGGGCCGCCAGCCCCAGCATTTT. Protein sequence: CASSPVSSGGRQPQHF.

DNA of the CDR3: TGTGCCAGCAGCCGAGGGTGGGGACAGGGATCCGATGAGCAGTTCTTC. Its protein is CASSRGWGQGSDEQFF. J is TRBJ2-1 and V is TRBV3-1 (or the pseudogene TRBV3-2), with TRBD1 identical over 9 bases. Germline loops: CDR1 LGHDT, CDR2 YNNKEL (reference sequence). This CDR3 is built from 16 residues. V was clipped by 4 bases and J by 8 bases; unmatched bases: 12.

The chain links TRBV7-8 to TRBJ1-4, with TRBD1 identical over 7 bases. CDR1 and CDR2 from the germline V gene are SGHVS and FQNEAQ. CDR3 size: 15 residues. Unmatched junction bases numbered 5, after V lost 5 bases and J lost 2 bases. The CDR3 bases are TGTGCCAGCAGCCCTCGACAGGGCACTAATGAAAAACTGTTTTTT. Encoded protein: CASSPRQGTNEKLFF.

V is TRBV5-1 and J is TRBJ2-3; D possibly corresponds to TRBD2 (5 bases). Germline CDR1 is SGHRS and CDR2 is YFSETQ. The ends were cut back, 4 bases at V and 4 bases at J, with 10 bases in the middle. The CDR3 totals 13 residues. CDR3 sequence (DNA): TGCGCCAGCAGCCCGAGCGGAGCAGATACGCAGTATTTT. This gives the protein CASSPSGADTQYF. The full variable domain, with the rest looked up from reference TRBV5-1 and TRBJ2-3, is KAGVTQTPRYLIKTRGQQVTLSCSPISGHRSVSWYQQTPGQGLQFLFEYFSETQRNKGNFPGRFSGRQFSNSRSEMNVSTLELGDSALYLCASSPSGADTQYFGPGTRLTVL.

This chain links TRBV5-4 with TRBJ2-5, with D possibly matching TRBD1 (6 bases). V dropped 3 bases and J dropped 5 bases, with 11 bases sitting between them. The CDR3 has 13 residues. CDR1 SGHNT and CDR2 YYREEE come from the germline V gene (reference sequence). The CDR3 coding sequence is TGTGCCAGCAGCTCGCAGGGGTGGGAGACCCAGTACTTC. Translation gives CASSSQGWETQYF.

This clone was recorded once. An end of the junction does not agree with germline; a read error may underlie this. The chain combines TRBV6-1 with TRBJ2-1; D uncertain. The CDR3 runs 14 residues. Germline V CDR1 and CDR2: MNHNS, SASEGT. CDR3: CASSEARGYIEQFF. CDR3 coding DNA: TGTGCCAGCAGTGAAGCGCGCGGTTACATTGAGCAGTTCTTC.

The gene calls are TRBV4-1 and TRBJ1-1, with D possibly TRBD1 on 5 matching bases. The CDR3 has 15 amino acids. The V end lost 2 bases, the J end lost 8 bases, and 18 bases lay between the germline ends. Germline CDR1 and CDR2: MGHRA and YSYEKL. The CDR3 spells CASSQRGRVEAEAFF. In nucleotides, the CDR3 is TGCGCCAGCAGCCAAAGGGGCAGGGTGGAGGCCGAAGCTTTCTTT.

The chain couples TRBV29-1 to TRBJ1-2; a weak D match, TRBD1 (6 bases). V was shortened by 5 bases and J by 8 bases, with 18 bases between the two germline ends. Germline CDR1 reads SQVTM; CDR2 reads ANQGSEA. The CDR3 consists of 13 residues. CDR3 sequence reads: CSVYRVGLEGYTF. CDR3 nucleotide sequence: TGCAGCGTTTACAGGGTCGGCCTGGAGGGCTACACCTTC.

The chain couples TRBV18 to TRBJ1-5; a possible D gene is TRBD1 (5 bases). Germline CDR1 KGHSH, CDR2 LQKENI. This CDR3 is 13 amino acids long. Deletions cut 6 bases from V and 7 bases from J, with 13 bases between. CDR3: CASSVRGEQPQHF. In nucleotides, the CDR3 is TGTGCCAGCTCGGTGAGGGGCGAACAGCCCCAGCATTTT.

This clone appeared once. The chain uses TRBV2 and TRBJ2-5; D possibly corresponds to TRBD1 (6 bases). The germline gives CDR1 SNHLY, CDR2 FYNNEI. V was trimmed by 8 bases and J by 4 bases, leaving 17 bases between them. CDR3 length equals 14 residues. DNA for the CDR3: TGTGCCAGCGTCACAGGGTCGGCCGGAGAGACCCAGTACTTC. The encoded protein is CASVTGSAGETQYF.

J is TRBJ1-1 and V is TRBV7-9; D unclear. V shed 5 bases and J shed 11 bases, with 18 bases lying between them. The CDR3 sequence is 13 residues long. In germline, CDR1 is SEHNR, CDR2 FQNEAQ (reference sequence). As DNA, the CDR3 is TGTGCCAGCAGCCTAGAGGGAGGGAGGGATGCTTTCTTT. Translating it yields CASSLEGGRDAFF.